This entry features one T cell receptor beta chain sequence. This clonotype showed up many times. No cognate antigen has been identified for it. Qualities for individual bases were not recorded, and no much larger clone is one base off. A patient counted as having stable Graves' hyperthyroidism if no progression to ophthalmopathy occurred over 18 months of follow-up. Hyperthyroidism patients were newly diagnosed, with disease duration under 2 months, and aged 18 to 65 years. Patients with uncontrolled infections, other autoimmune diseases, pregnancy or lactation were excluded. Diagnoses relied on clinical symptoms, serum thyroxine and TRAb, thyroid ultrasound and orbital computed tomography. PBMCs were separated from around 9.1 ml of fresh peripheral blood using Ficoll-Paque density gradient centrifugation. Total RNA was extracted with Trizol reagent, and quality was checked on an Agilent 2100 Bioanalyzer.

From the cysteine through the phenylalanine, the CDR3 covers 14 amino acids. Of the read, only the CDR3 DNA is kept; its 42 bases are in frame from base 1. V is trimmed back by 5 bases and J by 1 base, and the junction contains 5 bases that no gene match accounts for. CDR1 and CDR2 are read off the germline V gene as MNHNS and SASEGT. This sample was included in a study of T cells in Graves' hyperthyroidism and ophthalmopathy (dated by TCRdb to the late 2010s). For context, the study as a whole: Peripheral blood was collected at initial diagnosis, before any treatment. To identify distinguishing TCR V-J signatures, a discovery cohort of 100 or so patients was used, comprising fewer than 45 with Graves' ophthalmopathy and some 60 with stable Graves' hyperthyroidism. Whether ophthalmopathy could be predicted prospectively was tested in an independent validation cohort made up of 18 to 20 hyperthyroidism patients plus 17 patients who later progressed to ophthalmopathy. The roughly 100 discovery patients were randomly split 7:3 into training and test sets. Thyroid tissue and blood T-cell repertoires from about six Graves' hyperthyroidism patients were also compared in the study. Once sampling was done, hyperthyroidism patients were given methimazole at a starting dose of 30 mg daily, whereas ophthalmopathy patients were given high-dose intravenous methylprednisolone. The paper reports TCR Vbeta CDR3 sequencing of some 140 peripheral blood samples: 43 ophthalmopathy, roughly 74 hyperthyroidism and approximately 17 progressor patients.

Findings and caveats that apply to the study as a whole: No statistical method was used to set the sample size in advance, and investigators knew the group allocation. During validation, the model predicted progression to ophthalmopathy a median of around six months ahead of onset, with around 71% sensitivity and about 75% specificity. A 13 V-J signature model separated ophthalmopathy from stable hyperthyroidism, with just over 85% sensitivity and 81% to 83% specificity in cross-validation and 80%/75% in testing. Most expanded thyroid clonotypes (frequency above 0.001) were also found in blood, which suggests that blood repertoires may mirror thyroid immune responses.

The TCR beta CDR3 regions were amplified from RNA transcripts. A first-round RT-PCR of the TCR CDR3 used the HTBI primer set with the Qiagen OneStep RT-PCR kit. The libraries were constructed in a second round of multiplex PCR and then size-selected and purified. Paired-end sequencing of the libraries was performed with 100 bp reads on an Illumina HiSeq2000. The paper's data handling went like this. SOAPnuke was used to process the raw data, removing reads that contained adapters or uncalled bases, had a mean Phred below 15, or lacked an exact match to the constant primer or identifier. High-quality paired reads were merged with COPE v1.2.5, and unique nucleotide sequences were defined as clonotypes. MiTCR v1.1 was used to align clonotypes to the IMGT TRBV, TRBD and TRBJ reference segments. The analysis included only V-J combinations with a frequency above 0.0001, which together covered roughly 99% of the repertoires. A TCS score was defined as the ratio between F50 (clonal expansion) and ExV (chaos), using BLOSUM62-based TCRdist between CDR3 peptides within each V-J. Welch's t-statistics and random forest reduced just over 500 V-J features to 10 to 15, which were used in a naive Bayes classifier (R e1071). Using fastp at Q25 and MiXCR, TCRdb reprocessed the public reads and kept productive beta chains. Duplicate CDR3 protein sequences are folded into a single record with the most common DNA and genes. It is TCRdb's table, rather than the study itself, that gives the V and J calls and clone size. The sample yields 500,000 to 700,000 distinct CDR3 sequences; approximately 15% were counted once. The ten largest clones take up 15% to 20% of the sample.

The V and J genes are TRBV6-1 and TRBJ2-7, with 7 central nucleotides matching TRBD2. The source material was blood. The sequence derives from a young woman with Graves' hyperthyroidism. The DNA sequence is as follows: TGTGCCAGCAGTCCCAGACTAGCATCCTACGAGCAGTACTTC. Translated, this gives CASSPRLASYEQYF.